A selection of T cell receptor beta chains follows, all from one sample in a study of cytomegalovirus exposure and HLA in healthy donors. Sequencing used immunoSEQ multiplex PCR; TCRdb keeps in-frame clones, though not all of them. The sample has about 120,000 clones; 82% are singletons. The sequencing input was PBMCs. These receptors originate from a woman between 18 and 29 years old in good health and CMV-seronegative. Both conserved end residues are part of each CDR3. The D gene is left open where the match is weak. A clone size is listed for some rows: how often the clone was seen (once, few, many), or a class if it is expanded.

D,V,size,J,DNA,CDR3
NA,TRBV5-6,few,TRBJ1-5,TGTGCCACCATAGACTGGAATCAGCCCCAGCATTTT,CATIDWNQPQHF
NA,TRBV7-9,NA,TRBJ2-1,TGTGCCAGCAGCCTCGGAGGCCGTTCATCCTACAATGAGCAGTTCTTC,CASSLGGRSSYNEQFF
TRBD1,TRBV5-1,NA,TRBJ1-1,TGCGCCAGCAGAGAGGGACAGTACACTGAAGCTTTCTTT,CASREGQYTEAFF
NA,TRBV9,NA,TRBJ2-1,TGTGCCAGCAGCTCCTTCGACAGCAATGAGCAGTTCTTC,CASSSFDSNEQFF
NA,TRBV21-1,once,TRBJ1-1,TGTGCCAGCAGCAAACGAGGGGGAACTGAAGCTTTCTTT,CASSKRGGTEAFF
NA,TRBV2,NA,TRBJ2-5,TGTGCCAGCAGCCCACTCGCTGAGGGTGAGACCCAGTACTTC,CASSPLAEGETQYF
NA,TRBV2,NA,TRBJ2-7,TGTGCCAGCGTTAGCTACGAGCAGTACTTC,CASVSYEQYF
TRBD2,TRBV9,NA,TRBJ2-5,TGTGCCAGCAGCGTAGAGCGGGGTCAAGGGACCCAGTACTTC,CASSVERGQGTQYF
TRBD1,TRBV11-3,NA,TRBJ2-7,TGTGCCAGCAGCTTCCCTGGGACAGGAACCTACGAGCAGTACTTC,CASSFPGTGTYEQYF
TRBD2,TRBV27,NA,TRBJ2-1,TGTGCCAGCAGCAGACTAGCGGGGGCCCGGGTTGAGCAGTTCTTC,CASSRLAGARVEQFF
NA,TRBV5-1,once,TRBJ1-4,TGCGCCAGCAGCCTCTACCGACAGACTAGAAATGAAAAACTGTTTTTT,CASSLYRQTRNEKLFF
TRBD1,TRBV7-2,NA,TRBJ2-7,TGTGCCAGCAGCCGCCCCAGACAGGGGTCTCCCTACGAGCAGTACTTC,CASSRPRQGSPYEQYF
NA,TRBV18,NA,TRBJ1-2,TGTGCCAGCTCACCGGAGGCTAACTATGGCTACACCTTC,CASSPEANYGYTF
NA,TRBV28,NA,TRBJ1-5,TGTGCCAGCAGGACAGGTCGCAATCAGCCCCAGCATTTT,CASRTGRNQPQHF
TRBD1,TRBV5-1,few,TRBJ1-1,TGCGCCAGCAGTGCCCCCGGGACAGGAGGAAATACTGAAGCTTTCTTT,CASSAPGTGGNTEAFF
NA,TRBV4-3,few,TRBJ1-3,TGCGCCAGCAGCCAAGCGCTAGGGGACACCATATATTTT,CASSQALGDTIYF
NA,TRBV19,NA,TRBJ2-7,TGTGCCAGTAGAGGGGCGGTGGGGCCCTACGAGCAGTACTTC,CASRGAVGPYEQYF
NA,TRBV19,once,TRBJ1-1,TGTGCCAGTAGTGGGACCTTACAGGGTACAGGTGAAGCTTTCTTT,CASSGTLQGTGEAFF
TRBD1,TRBV5-4,NA,TRBJ1-2,TGTGCCAGCAGCTCCGGGACAGTACTTAACTATGGCTACACCTTC,CASSSGTVLNYGYTF
TRBD1,TRBV27,NA,TRBJ1-2,TGTGCCAGCGGACTCGGGACAGGGTATGGCTACACCTTC,CASGLGTGYGYTF
TRBD1,TRBV5-1,few,TRBJ1-1,TGCGCCAGCAGCTCACTTAACGGACAGGTCTACGAGAACACTGAAGCTTTCTTT,CASSSLNGQVYENTEAFF
TRBD1,TRBV18,NA,TRBJ2-7,TGTGCCAGCTCACTACGTGGGGACAGGGGATACGAGCAGTACTTC,CASSLRGDRGYEQYF
TRBD1,TRBV10-2,NA,TRBJ2-1,TGCGCCAGCAGTGACCCGGGACAGGGTGGAATTGATGAGCAGTTCTTC,CASSDPGQGGIDEQFF
NA,TRBV6-1,few,TRBJ2-7,TGTGCCAGCAGTGGGCGGAGCACCTACGAGCAGTACTTC,CASSGRSTYEQYF